What follows are 19 T cell receptor beta chains derived from one specimen sequenced in a study of T cells in localized non-small cell lung cancer. Assay used: immunoSEQ multiplex PCR; TCRdb lists only in-frame clones, some missing. The table includes 130,000 or so clones, 89% detected once. The sequences come from peripheral blood, collected before any cancer treatment. These receptor sequences come from a female donor over 55 with stage I lung adenocarcinoma.

The rearrangement joins TRBV11-3 to TRBJ2-7; perhaps TRBD1 as D (5 bases). V was pared by 1 base and J by 0 bases, with 7 bases between. The CDR3 spans 14 residues. Germline V gene lookup returns CDR1 SGHNT and CDR2 YENEEA. This CDR3 is CASSLGQSSYEQYF. DNA of the CDR3: TGTGCCAGCAGCTTAGGACAGAGCTCCTACGAGCAGTACTTC.

The sample holds a few counts of this clone. In DNA, the CDR3 is TGCGCCAGCAGCCAAGGGGGGGGTAGCTATGGCTACACCTTC. As protein: CASSQGGGSYGYTF. The rearrangement uses TRBV4-1 and TRBJ1-2, with TRBD1 as a possible D gene (5 bases). The V gene's germline CDR1 is MGHRA and CDR2 YSYEKL. The CDR3 totals 14 residues. The V and J ends lost 1 base and 4 bases respectively, with 10 bases between them.

This chain joins TRBV5-1 and TRBJ1-1; the D is unclear. CDR3 size: 16 residues. Germline V CDR1 and CDR2: SGHRS, YFSETQ. The V end lost 3 bases, the J end lost 1 base, and 16 bases lay between the germline ends. CDR3 bases: TGCGCCAGCAGCTCAGTTTCGGGGTGGGGGAACACTGAAGCTTTCTTT. This encodes CASSSVSGWGNTEAFF.

V gene TRBV5-5 combines with J gene TRBJ1-3; D ambiguous. Germline V gene lookup returns CDR1 SGHKS and CDR2 YYEKEE (reference sequence). Trimming cost V 1 base and J 0 bases, with 2 bases left between them. CDR3 length: 13 residues. CDR3 in DNA: TGTGCCAGCAGCTTGAACTCTGGAAACACCATATATTTT. As protein: CASSLNSGNTIYF.

The genes are TRBV5-1 and TRBJ2-5; possibly TRBD1 for D (6 bases). The J call may be in error: the DNA end matches TRBJ2-7 better. This CDR3 is built from 12 residues. The germline gives CDR1 SGHRS, CDR2 YFSETQ. CDR3 region: CASSSQGYEQYF. CDR3 DNA: TGCGCCAGCAGCTCACAGGGTTACGAGCAGTACTTC.

The genes are TRBV27 and TRBJ2-4; D may be TRBD1 or TRBD2 (5 bases each). This CDR3 spans 15 amino acids. Germline V CDR1 and CDR2: MNHEY, SMNVEV (reference sequence). V lost 7 bases to trimming and J lost 5 bases, with 18 bases between them. The CDR3 DNA reads TGTGCCAGCACGTACCGCCGGGGACCGGAAAACATTCAGTACTTC. This encodes CASTYRRGPENIQYF.

The chain joins TRBV6-1 to TRBJ1-4, with a weak D call TRBD1 (6 bases). The V gene's germline CDR1 is MNHNS and CDR2 SASEGT. This CDR3 region has 14 residues. Between the trimmed V and J ends, which lost 4 bases and 7 bases, there was a span of 13 bases. CDR3 nucleotide sequence: TGTGCCAGCAGTGTGGCGGGGGCTCGTGAAAAACTGTTTTTT. Protein sequence: CASSVAGAREKLFF.

The chain carries TRBV7-2 and TRBJ2-1; TRBD1 matches 9 bases. Unmatched junction bases numbered 6, after V lost 2 bases and J lost 4 bases. The CDR3 length is 16 residues. The germline V gene has CDR1 SGHTA and CDR2 FQGNSA. The chain's CDR3 is CASSLISGTGYNEQFF. In DNA, the CDR3 is TGTGCCAGCAGCTTAATATCTGGGACAGGGTACAATGAGCAGTTCTTC. Full variable domain (missing parts from reference TRBV7-2 and TRBJ2-1): GAGVSQSPSNKVTEKGKDVELRCDPISGHTALYWYRQSLGQGLEFLIYFQGNSAPDKSGLPSDRFSAERTGGSVSTLTIQRTQQEDSAVYLCASSLISGTGYNEQFFGPGTRLTVL.

The CDR3 reads CASSLGAAYEQYF. CDR3 nucleotide sequence: TGTGCCAGTAGTCTGGGAGCGGCCTACGAGCAGTACTTC. This chain uses TRBV19 with TRBJ2-7, with a weak D call TRBD2 (5 bases). Trimming removed 5 bases at V and 2 bases at J, with 10 bases between. Germline CDR1 and CDR2: LNHDA and SQIVND (reference sequence). The CDR3 is made up of 13 amino acids.

The V call is TRBV9, the J call TRBJ1-1, with TRBD1 matching over 7 bases. The CDR3 runs 18 residues. From germline, CDR1 is SGDLS and CDR2 YYNGEE. V was clipped by 0 bases and J by 1 base; unmatched bases: 12. The CDR3 is CASSVGGTGAFWNTEAFF. CDR3 in DNA: TGTGCCAGCAGCGTAGGGGGCACAGGGGCCTTTTGGAACACTGAAGCTTTCTTT. Combining the CDR3 with reference TRBV9 and TRBJ1-1 gives the whole variable domain DSGVTQTPKHLITATGQRVTLRCSPRSGDLSVYWYQQSLDQGLQFLIQYYNGEERAKGNILERFSAQQFPDLHSELNLSSLELGDSALYFCASSVGGTGAFWNTEAFFGQGTRLTVV.

This clone appeared a few times. The chain links TRBV5-1 to TRBJ2-3; D ambiguous. The CDR3 loop spans 13 amino acids. CDR1 and CDR2 (germline): SGHRS, YFSETQ. V was cut by 0 bases and J by 10 bases, with 12 bases left in between. Here the CDR3 DNA reads TGCGCCAGCAGCTTGGCAGGCCAAGAAGCGCAGTATTTT. This sequence encodes CASSLAGQEAQYF.

The rearrangement uses TRBV19 and TRBJ1-5, with TRBD1 matching 7 bases. The CDR3 spans 17 residues. V shed 7 bases, J shed 0 bases, and the junction held 12 bases outside the gene matches. Germline V CDR1 and CDR2: LNHDA, SQIVND (reference sequence). The CDR3 DNA reads TGTGCCAGTACCCTCGACAGGGTCCCCCATAGCAATCAGCCCCAGCATTTT. Its protein is CASTLDRVPHSNQPQHF.

V usage is TRBV5-8 and J usage is TRBJ1-2; D might be TRBD1 (6 bases). Germline loops: CDR1 SGHTS, CDR2 YDEGEE. V lost 1 base and J 0 bases, leaving 16 bases between the germline ends. The CDR3 consists of 17 residues. CDR3 sequence reads: CASSLYGGALSNYGYTF. The CDR3 coding sequence is TGTGCCAGCAGCTTGTACGGGGGGGCTCTCTCTAACTATGGCTACACCTTC.

This clone has only one observation. V gene TRBV5-4 combines with J gene TRBJ2-7, with a tentative D call TRBD1 (5 bases). Germline CDR1 is SGHNT and CDR2 is YYREEE (reference sequence). The CDR3 covers 15 residues. Between the trimmed V and J ends, which lost 4 bases and 0 bases, there was a span of 14 bases. The CDR3 nucleotides are TGTGCCAGCAGCATATCACAGGCTTACTCCTACGAGCAGTACTTC. This sequence encodes CASSISQAYSYEQYF.

The rearrangement uses TRBV14 and TRBJ2-1, with 8 bases lining up with TRBD1. CDR1 is SGHDN, CDR2 FVKESK, per germline. With 1 base clipped from V and 4 bases from J, the junction kept 3 bases outside the gene matches. The CDR3 runs to 15 residues. The CDR3 DNA reads TGTGCCAGCAGCCAAGGGACAGGGCCTTACAATGAGCAGTTCTTC. Its translation: CASSQGTGPYNEQFF.

The chain has TRBV29-1 and TRBJ2-7; maybe TRBD1 (5 bases). Germline V lookup: CDR1 SQVTM, CDR2 ANQGSEA. This CDR3 has 13 amino acids. V lost 4 bases and J lost 2, with 12 bases in between. The CDR3 spells CSVVGLFAYEQYF. The DNA for the CDR3 is TGCAGCGTTGTGGGGCTCTTTGCCTACGAGCAGTACTTC.

The CDR3 DNA reads as TGTGCCAGTAGTATCGCAGGGGCGTTGGGGACCCAGTACTTC. Its translation: CASSIAGALGTQYF. The J gene is TRBJ2-5, the V gene TRBV19; the D gene is possibly TRBD1 (6 bases). Trimming removed 3 bases at V and 7 bases at J, with 15 bases between. The CDR3 totals 14 residues. Germline V lookup: CDR1 LNHDA, CDR2 SQIVND (reference sequence).

The rearrangement uses TRBV7-6 and TRBJ2-7; possible D gene TRBD2, 6 bases. The CDR3 runs 12 residues. The germline gives CDR1 SGHVS, CDR2 FNYEAQ. Trimming took 5 bases from V and 4 from J, leaving 9 bases between them. CDR3 loop: CASSGGAYEQYF. CDR3 nucleotide sequence: TGTGCCAGCAGCGGAGGGGCGTACGAGCAGTACTTC.

This clone has a handful of counts. For the CDR3, the DNA is TGTGCCAGCAGCTTCCACAATGAGCAGTTCTTC. It specifies CASSFHNEQFF. The chain couples TRBV7-9 to TRBJ2-1; D is undetermined. CDR1 is SEHNR, CDR2 FQNEAQ, per germline (reference sequence). This CDR3 has 11 residues. V was trimmed by 3 bases and J by 5 bases, leaving 2 bases between them.